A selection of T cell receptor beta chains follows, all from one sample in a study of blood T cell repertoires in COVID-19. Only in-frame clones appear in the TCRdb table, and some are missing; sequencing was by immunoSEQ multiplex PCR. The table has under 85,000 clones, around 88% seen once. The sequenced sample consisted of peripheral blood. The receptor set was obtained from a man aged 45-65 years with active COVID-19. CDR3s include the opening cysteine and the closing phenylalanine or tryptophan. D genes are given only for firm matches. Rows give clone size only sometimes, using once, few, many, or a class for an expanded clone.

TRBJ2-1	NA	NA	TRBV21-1	TGCCGGCCGAGGAGCGCCCGAAGAAATGAGCAGTTCTTC	CRPRSARRNEQFF
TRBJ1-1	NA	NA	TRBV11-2	TGTGCCAGCAGCTTAAGAGTCAATATGAACACTGAAGCTTTCTTT	CASSLRVNMNTEAFF
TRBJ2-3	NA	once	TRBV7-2	TGTGCCAGCAGCTCGGTTCGGGGAAGCGGCGCAGATACGCAGTATTTT	CASSSVRGSGADTQYF
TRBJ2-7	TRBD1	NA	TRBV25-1	TGTGCCAGCAGTGTCGAACAGGGGTGGAACGAGCAGTACTTC	CASSVEQGWNEQYF
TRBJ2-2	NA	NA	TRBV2	TGTGCCAGCAGTGTGTTTGAACAGAACACCGGGGAGCTGTTTTTT	CASSVFEQNTGELFF
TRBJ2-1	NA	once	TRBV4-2	TGTGCCAGCAGCCAAGATCCCTACCCTGAGCAGTTCTTC	CASSQDPYPEQFF
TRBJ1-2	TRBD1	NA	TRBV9	TGTGCCAGCAGCGAACAAAGTAGGGGGCATAACTATGGCTACACCTTC	CASSEQSRGHNYGYTF
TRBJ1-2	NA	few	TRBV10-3	TGTGCCATCAGAGACACGCCGACTAACTATGGCTACACCTTC	CAIRDTPTNYGYTF
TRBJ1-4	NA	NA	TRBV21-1	TGTGCCAGCAGCAATCAGGGGTTGGACGATAAGGAAAAACTGTTTTTT	CASSNQGLDDKEKLFF
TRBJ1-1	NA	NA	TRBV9	TGTGCCAGCAGCCCCAGGTCAACTGTGAATTCCGAAGCTTTCTTT	CASSPRSTVNSEAFF
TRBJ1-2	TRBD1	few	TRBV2	TGTGCCAGCAGTGACGGGTCAGGGGGCGCTGATGGCTACACCTTC	CASSDGSGGADGYTF
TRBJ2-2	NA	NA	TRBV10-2	TGCGCCAGCAGTGAAGGGGGGAACACCGGGGAGCTGTTTTTT	CASSEGGNTGELFF
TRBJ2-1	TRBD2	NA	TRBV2	TGTGCCACACACACTAGCGGGAGTTACAATGAGCAGTTCTTC	CATHTSGSYNEQFF
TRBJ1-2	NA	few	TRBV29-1	TGCAGCGTTATAACAGGGTTCCCCTCCTATGGCTACACCTTC	CSVITGFPSYGYTF
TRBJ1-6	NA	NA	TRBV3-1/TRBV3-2	TGTGCCAGCAGCGGGCTTGTGGAGGGTCGTAATAATTCACCCCTCCACTTT	CASSGLVEGRNNSPLHF
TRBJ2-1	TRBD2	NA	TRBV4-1	TGCGCCAGCAGCCAACAGAGTCTAGGGACTAGCGGGAGCTATGAGCAGTTCTTC	CASSQQSLGTSGSYEQFF
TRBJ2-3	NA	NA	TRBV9	TGTGCCAGCAGCCCACGCAGCGGGAGCACAGATACGCAGTATTTT	CASSPRSGSTDTQYF
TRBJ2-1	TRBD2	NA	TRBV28	TGTGCCAGCATTTTAACTAGCGGATACAATGAGCAGTTCTTC	CASILTSGYNEQFF
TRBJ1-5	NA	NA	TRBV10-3	TGTGCCATCAGTGATGGGAGTGCGGGCAATCAGCCCCAGCATTTT	CAISDGSAGNQPQHF
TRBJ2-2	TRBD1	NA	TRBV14	TGTGCCAGCAGCCCATGGACAGGGGAAAACACCGGGGAGCTGTTTTTT	CASSPWTGENTGELFF
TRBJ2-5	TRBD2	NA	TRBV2	TGTGCCAGCAGTGAAAATCGACTAGCGATAACCCAGTACTTC	CASSENRLAITQYF
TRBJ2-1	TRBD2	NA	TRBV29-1	TGCAGCGTTGATGCACCCCGGGGGGGCAATGAGCAGTTCTTC	CSVDAPRGGNEQFF
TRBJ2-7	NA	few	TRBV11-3	TGTGCCAGCAGCCTCAGAAGGGGCCACGAGCAGTACTTC	CASSLRRGHEQYF
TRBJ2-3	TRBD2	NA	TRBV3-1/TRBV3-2	TGTGCCAGCAGCCTTAGCGGGGGGGCCAGCACAGATACGCAGTATTTT	CASSLSGGASTDTQYF
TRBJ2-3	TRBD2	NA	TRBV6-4	TGTGCCAGCAGTGACTCTTTAGCGGGGGGCCAAGGTACGCAGTATTTT	CASSDSLAGGQGTQYF
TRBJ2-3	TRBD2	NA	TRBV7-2	TGTGCCAGCAGCTCCGGGACTACCTCTTTCGCCACAGATACGCAGTATTTT	CASSSGTTSFATDTQYF
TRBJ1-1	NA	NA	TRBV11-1	TGTGCCAGCAGCCCTTACTCCGACAGCTACTCTGAAGCTTTCTTT	CASSPYSDSYSEAFF
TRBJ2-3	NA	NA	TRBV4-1	TGCGCCAGCAGCCAAGATCGGGGGGATACGCAGTATTTT	CASSQDRGDTQYF
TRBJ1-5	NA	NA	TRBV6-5	TGTGCCAGCAGACGGGGGGGGGATCAGCCCCAGCATTTT	CASRRGGDQPQHF
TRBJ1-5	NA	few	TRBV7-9	TGTGCCAGCAGCGGAGGGGCTTACCAGCCCCAGCATTTT	CASSGGAYQPQHF
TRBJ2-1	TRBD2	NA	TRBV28	TGTGCCAGCAGTTCTAGCGGGAGTTACAATGAGCAGTTCTTC	CASSSSGSYNEQFF
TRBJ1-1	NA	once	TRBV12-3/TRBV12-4	TGTGCCAGCAGTTTACTCGGGGGATCTGAAGCTTTCTTT	CASSLLGGSEAFF
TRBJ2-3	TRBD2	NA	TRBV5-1	TGCGCCAGCAGCTTGATGGCTAGCGGGGGCACAGATACGCAGTATTTT	CASSLMASGGTDTQYF
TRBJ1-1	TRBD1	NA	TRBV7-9	TGTGCCAGCAGCATACGACAGGGGGGTACTGAAGCTTTCTTT	CASSIRQGGTEAFF
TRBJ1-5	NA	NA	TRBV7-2	TGTGCCAGCAGTCCCTTCGCAGGGGGCAATCAGCCCCAGCATTTT	CASSPFAGGNQPQHF
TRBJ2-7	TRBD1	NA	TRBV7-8	TGTGCCAGCAGCGTAGTGCCCTTCCGGGACAGCTACGAGCAGTACTTC	CASSVVPFRDSYEQYF
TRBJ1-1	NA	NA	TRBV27	TGTGCCAGCAGTTTTAGGCTCGGAGATTTGAACACTGAAGCTTTCTTT	CASSFRLGDLNTEAFF